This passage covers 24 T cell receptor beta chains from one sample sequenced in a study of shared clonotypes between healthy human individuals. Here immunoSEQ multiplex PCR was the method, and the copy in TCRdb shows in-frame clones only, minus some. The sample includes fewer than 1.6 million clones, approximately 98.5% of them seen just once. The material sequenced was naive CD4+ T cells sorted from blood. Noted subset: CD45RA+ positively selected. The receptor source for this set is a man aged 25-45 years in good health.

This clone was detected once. CDR3 DNA: TGCGCCAGCAGCTTGGTCGGAGGACTAGCCTACGAGCAGTACTTC. It encodes CASSLVGGLAYEQYF. This chain connects TRBV5-1 to TRBJ2-5; 7 bases fit TRBD2. The J call may not be correct, given that the DNA end is closer to TRBJ2-7. This CDR3 is 15 amino acids long. Germline values: CDR1 SGHRS, CDR2 YFSETQ.

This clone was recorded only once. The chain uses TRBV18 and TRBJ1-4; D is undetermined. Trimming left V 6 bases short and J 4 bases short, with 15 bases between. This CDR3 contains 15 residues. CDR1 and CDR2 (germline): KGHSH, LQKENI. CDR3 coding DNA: TGTGCCAGCTCTCAACTCAAGGACTTTAATGAAAAACTGTTTTTT. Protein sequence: CASSQLKDFNEKLFF.

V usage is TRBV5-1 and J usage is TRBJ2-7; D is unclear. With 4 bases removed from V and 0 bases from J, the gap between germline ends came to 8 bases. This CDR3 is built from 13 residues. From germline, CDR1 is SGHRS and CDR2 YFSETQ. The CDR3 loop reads CASSHPLSYEQYF. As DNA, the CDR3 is TGCGCCAGCAGCCACCCCCTCTCCTACGAGCAGTACTTC.

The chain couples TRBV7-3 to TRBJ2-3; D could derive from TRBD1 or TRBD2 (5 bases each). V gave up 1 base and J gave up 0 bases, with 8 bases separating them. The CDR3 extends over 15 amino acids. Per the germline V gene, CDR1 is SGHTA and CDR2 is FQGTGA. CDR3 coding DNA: TGTGCCAGCAGCTTAATGGGGGACAGCACAGATACGCAGTATTTT. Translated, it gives CASSLMGDSTDTQYF.

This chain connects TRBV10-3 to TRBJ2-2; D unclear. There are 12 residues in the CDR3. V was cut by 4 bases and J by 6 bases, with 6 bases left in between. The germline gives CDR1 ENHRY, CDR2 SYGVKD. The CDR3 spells CAISAGAGELFF. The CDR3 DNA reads TGTGCCATCAGTGCGGGCGCCGGGGAGCTGTTTTTT.

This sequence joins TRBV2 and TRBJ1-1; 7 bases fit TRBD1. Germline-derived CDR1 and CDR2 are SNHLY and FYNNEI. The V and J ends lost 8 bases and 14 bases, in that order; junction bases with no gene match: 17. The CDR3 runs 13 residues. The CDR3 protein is CASRRGQTEEGFF. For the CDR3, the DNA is TGTGCCAGCCGAAGGGGACAGACCGAGGAAGGGTTCTTT.

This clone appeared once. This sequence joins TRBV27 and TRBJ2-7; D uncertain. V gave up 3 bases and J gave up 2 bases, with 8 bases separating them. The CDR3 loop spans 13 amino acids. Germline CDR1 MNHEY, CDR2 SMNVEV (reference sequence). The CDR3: CASSFRQAYEQYF. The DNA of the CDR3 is TGTGCCAGCAGTTTTAGGCAGGCCTACGAGCAGTACTTC.

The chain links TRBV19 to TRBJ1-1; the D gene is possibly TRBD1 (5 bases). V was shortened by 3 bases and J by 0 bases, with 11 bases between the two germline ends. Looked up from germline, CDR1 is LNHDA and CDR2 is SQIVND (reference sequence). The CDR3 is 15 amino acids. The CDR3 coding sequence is TGTGCCAGTAGTATGTTGAGGGGCATGAACACTGAAGCTTTCTTT. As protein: CASSMLRGMNTEAFF. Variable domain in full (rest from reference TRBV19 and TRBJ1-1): DGGITQSPKYLFRKEGQNVTLSCEQNLNHDAMYWYRQDPGQGLRLIYYSQIVNDFQKGDIAEGYSVSREKKESFPLTVTSAQKNPTAFYLCASSMLRGMNTEAFFGQGTRLTVV.

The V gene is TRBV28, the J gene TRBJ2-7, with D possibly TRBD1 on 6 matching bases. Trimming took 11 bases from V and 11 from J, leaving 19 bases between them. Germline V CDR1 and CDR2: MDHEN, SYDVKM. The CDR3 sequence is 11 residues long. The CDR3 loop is CASSQDREEYF. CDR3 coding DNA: TGTGCCTCTTCCCAGGACAGAGAGGAGTACTTC.

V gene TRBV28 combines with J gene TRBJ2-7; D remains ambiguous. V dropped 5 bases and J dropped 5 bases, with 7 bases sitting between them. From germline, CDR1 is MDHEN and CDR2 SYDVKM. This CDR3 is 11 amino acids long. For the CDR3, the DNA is TGTGCCAGCAGTAGACGGCACGAGCAGTACTTC. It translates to CASSRRHEQYF.

The CDR3 DNA is TGTGCCAGCAGTCTTTTGCCGGGACTCCCACCGTCCGAGCAGTACTTC. This translates into CASSLLPGLPPSEQYF. The V call is TRBV11-2, the J call TRBJ2-7; D may be TRBD2 (6 bases). Germline CDR1 and CDR2: SGHAT and FQNNGV. Trimming cost V 6 bases and J 6 bases, with 24 bases left between them. This CDR3 is built from 16 residues.

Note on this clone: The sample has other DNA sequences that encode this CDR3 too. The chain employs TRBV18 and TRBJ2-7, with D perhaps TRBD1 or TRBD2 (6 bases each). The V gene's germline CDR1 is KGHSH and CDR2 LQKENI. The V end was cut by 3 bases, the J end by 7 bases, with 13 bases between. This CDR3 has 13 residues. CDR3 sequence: CASSPGGAGEQYF. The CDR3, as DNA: TGTGCCAGCTCACCGGGGGGCGCGGGGGAGCAGTACTTC. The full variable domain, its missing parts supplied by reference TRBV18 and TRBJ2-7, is NAGVMQNPRHLVRRRGQEARLRCSPMKGHSHVYWYRQLPEEGLKFMVYLQKENIIDESGMPKERFSAEFPKEGPSILRIQQVVRGDSAAYFCASSPGGAGEQYFGPGTRLTVT.

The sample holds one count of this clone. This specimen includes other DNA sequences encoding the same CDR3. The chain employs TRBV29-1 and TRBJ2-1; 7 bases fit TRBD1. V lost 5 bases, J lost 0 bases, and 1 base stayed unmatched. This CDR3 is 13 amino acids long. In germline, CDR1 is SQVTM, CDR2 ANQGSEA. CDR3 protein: CSVRDSSYNEQFF. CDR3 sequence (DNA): TGCAGCGTTAGGGACAGCTCCTACAATGAGCAGTTCTTC.

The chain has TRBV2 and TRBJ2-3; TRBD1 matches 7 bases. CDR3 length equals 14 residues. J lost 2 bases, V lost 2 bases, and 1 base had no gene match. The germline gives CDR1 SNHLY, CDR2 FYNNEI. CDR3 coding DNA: TGTGCCAGCAGTGAACAGGGGGACACAGATACGCAGTATTTT. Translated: CASSEQGDTDTQYF.

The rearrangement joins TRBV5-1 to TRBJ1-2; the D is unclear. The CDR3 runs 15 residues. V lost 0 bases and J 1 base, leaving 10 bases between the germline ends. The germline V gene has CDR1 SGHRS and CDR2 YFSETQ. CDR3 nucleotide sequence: TGCGCCAGCAGCTTGGCCAAGGGCGTTAACTATGGCTACACCTTC. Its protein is CASSLAKGVNYGYTF.

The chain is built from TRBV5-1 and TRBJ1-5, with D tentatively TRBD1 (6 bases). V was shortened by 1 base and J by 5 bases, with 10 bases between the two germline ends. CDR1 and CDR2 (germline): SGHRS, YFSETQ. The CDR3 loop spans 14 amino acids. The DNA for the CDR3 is TGCGCCAGCAGCTTGCAACCAGGGGATCAGCCCCAGCATTTT. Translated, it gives CASSLQPGDQPQHF.

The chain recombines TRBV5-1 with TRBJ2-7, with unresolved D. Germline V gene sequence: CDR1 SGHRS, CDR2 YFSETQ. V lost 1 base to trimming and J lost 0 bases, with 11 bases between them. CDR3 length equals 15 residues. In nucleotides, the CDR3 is TGCGCCAGCAGCTTGCGCCCCGAGAGCTCCTACGAGCAGTACTTC. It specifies CASSLRPESSYEQYF.

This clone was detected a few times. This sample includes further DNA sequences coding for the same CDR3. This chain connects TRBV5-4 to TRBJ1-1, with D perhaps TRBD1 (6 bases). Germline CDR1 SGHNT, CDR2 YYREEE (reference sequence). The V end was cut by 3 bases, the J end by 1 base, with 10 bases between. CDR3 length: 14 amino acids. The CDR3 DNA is TGTGCCAGCAGCTCCGGACAGCCGAACACTGAAGCTTTCTTT. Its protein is CASSSGQPNTEAFF. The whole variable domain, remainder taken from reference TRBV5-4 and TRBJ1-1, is ETGVTQSPTHLIKTRGQQVTLRCSSQSGHNTVSWYQQALGQGPQFIFQYYREEENGRGNFPPRFSGLQFPNYSSELNVNALELDDSALYLCASSSGQPNTEAFFGQGTRLTVV.

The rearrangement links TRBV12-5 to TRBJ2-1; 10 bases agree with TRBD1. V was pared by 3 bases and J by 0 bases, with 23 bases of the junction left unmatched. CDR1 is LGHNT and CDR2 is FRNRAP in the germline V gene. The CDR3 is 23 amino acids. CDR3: CASGFLGTGVGVPAFSSYNEQFF. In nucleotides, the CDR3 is TGTGCTAGTGGTTTCCTCGGGACAGGGGTGGGTGTTCCGGCTTTTAGCTCCTACAATGAGCAGTTCTTC.

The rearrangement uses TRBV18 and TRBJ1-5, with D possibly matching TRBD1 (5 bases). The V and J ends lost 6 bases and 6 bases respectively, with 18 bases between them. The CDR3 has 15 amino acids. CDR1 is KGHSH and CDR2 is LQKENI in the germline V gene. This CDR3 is CASSPLPGLGQPQHF. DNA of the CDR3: TGTGCCAGCTCTCCGCTCCCAGGGTTGGGTCAGCCCCAGCATTTT.

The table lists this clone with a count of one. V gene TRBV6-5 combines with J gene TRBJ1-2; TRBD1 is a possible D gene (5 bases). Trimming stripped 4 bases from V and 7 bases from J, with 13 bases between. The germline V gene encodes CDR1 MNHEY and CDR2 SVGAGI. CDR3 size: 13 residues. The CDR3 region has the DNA TGTGCCAGCAGTTTTTGGCAGGGCTTTGGCTACACCTTC. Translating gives CASSFWQGFGYTF.

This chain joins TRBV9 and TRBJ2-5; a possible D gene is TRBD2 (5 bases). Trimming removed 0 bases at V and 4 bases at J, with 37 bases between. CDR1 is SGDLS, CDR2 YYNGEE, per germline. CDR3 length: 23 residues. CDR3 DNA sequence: TGTGCCAGCAGCGTAGGCCCCTCGGGTGGACTCGGCGCCCCAAACGTAGTCGGAGAGACCCAGTACTTC. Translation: CASSVGPSGGLGAPNVVGETQYF.

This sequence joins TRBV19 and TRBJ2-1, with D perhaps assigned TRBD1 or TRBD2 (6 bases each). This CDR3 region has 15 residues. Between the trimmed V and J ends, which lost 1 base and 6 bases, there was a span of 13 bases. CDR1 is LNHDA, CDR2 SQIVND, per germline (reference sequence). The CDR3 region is CASSIASGGGNEQFF. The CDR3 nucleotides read TGTGCCAGTAGTATAGCGTCAGGAGGGGGCAATGAGCAGTTCTTC.

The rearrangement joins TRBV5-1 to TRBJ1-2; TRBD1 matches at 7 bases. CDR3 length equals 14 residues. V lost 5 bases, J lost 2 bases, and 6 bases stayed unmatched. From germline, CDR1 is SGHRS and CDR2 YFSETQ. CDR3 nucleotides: TGCGCCAGCAGTCAGACAGGGCAAAACTATGGCTACACCTTC. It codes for CASSQTGQNYGYTF. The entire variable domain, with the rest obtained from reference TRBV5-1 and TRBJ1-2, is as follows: KAGVTQTPRYLIKTRGQQVTLSCSPISGHRSVSWYQQTPGQGLQFLFEYFSETQRNKGNFPGRFSGRQFSNSRSEMNVSTLELGDSALYLCASSQTGQNYGYTFGSGTRLTVV.